The clone carrying this T cell receptor beta chain was seen ten or more times. The data were obtained in a study of T-cell reconstitution after alpha-beta-depleted transplantation in children. V was trimmed by 3 bases and J by 5 bases, leaving 14 bases between them. The CDR3 runs 13 residues. Per the germline V gene, CDR1 is DFQATT and CDR2 is SNEGSKA (reference sequence). Unique molecular identifiers were used to barcode this TCRbeta library. TCRdb re-called the PCR reads with MiXCR, one entry per CDR3 protein. The sample contains 200,000 to 300,000 distinct CDR3 sequences, approximately 12% of which appear only once.

The origin of this receptor is a human donor who donated a stem cell graft to a child with acute lymphoblastic leukemia. V and J are TRBV20-1 and TRBJ2-7, with D perhaps assigned TRBD1 or TRBD2 (5 bases each). Sequenced material: PBMCs from the stem cell graft donor, taken from the stem cell graft. The CDR3 protein is CSASVDGAHEQYF. The CDR3 nucleotides are TGCAGTGCTAGCGTTGACGGGGCCCACGAGCAGTACTTC.